Sequencing of this TCR beta chain was carried out in a study of T cell repertoires in cytomegalovirus infection. Trimming at V came to 4 bases and at J to 1 base, leaving 10 bases not matched to a gene. CDR3 length equals 16 residues. Germline assignment: CDR1 SGHDN and CDR2 FVKESK. TCRdb reanalysed the reads using MiXCR and keeps one entry per CDR3 protein. The sample records roughly 500,000 distinct CDR3 sequences, 15% to 20% being singletons. This TCR derives from a human donor in good health (CMV status not recorded). Some clones in this sample may be carry-over from other donors' samples. Sequencing used CD8+ T cells from PBMCs. J is TRBJ2-7 and V is TRBV14; 7 bases fit TRBD1. The CDR3 DNA is TGTGCCAGCAGCCTACAAAGAGGGGGCCTATCCTACGAGCAGTACTTC. Translating gives CASSLQRGGLSYEQYF.